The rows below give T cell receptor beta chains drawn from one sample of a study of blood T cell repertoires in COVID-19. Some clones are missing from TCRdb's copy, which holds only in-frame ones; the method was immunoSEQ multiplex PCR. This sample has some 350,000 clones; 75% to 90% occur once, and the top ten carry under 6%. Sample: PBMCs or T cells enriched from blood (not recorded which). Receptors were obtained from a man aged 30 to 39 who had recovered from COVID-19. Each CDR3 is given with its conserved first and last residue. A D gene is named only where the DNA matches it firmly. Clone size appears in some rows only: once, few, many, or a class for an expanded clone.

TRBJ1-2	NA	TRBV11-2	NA	CASSLGQGYGYTF	TGTGCCAGCAGCTTAGGGCAGGGCTATGGCTACACCTTC
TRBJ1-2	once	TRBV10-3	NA	CAISESEQTYGYTF	TGTGCCATCAGTGAGTCTGAACAGACCTATGGCTACACCTTC
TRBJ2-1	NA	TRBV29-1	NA	CSLGEINEQFF	TGCAGCCTCGGGGAGATCAATGAGCAGTTCTTC
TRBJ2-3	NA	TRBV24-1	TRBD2	CATSDLSGVGPDTQYF	TGTGCCACCAGTGATTTAAGCGGGGTCGGCCCAGATACGCAGTATTTT
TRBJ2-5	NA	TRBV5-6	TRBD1	CASSPGQGETQYF	TGTGCCAGCAGCCCTGGACAGGGGGAGACCCAGTACTTC
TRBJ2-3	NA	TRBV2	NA	CASSDLEQAVDTQYF	TGTGCCAGCAGTGACTTGGAACAGGCAGTGGATACGCAGTATTTT
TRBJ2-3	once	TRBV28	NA	CASRTAQGGWTDTQYF	TGTGCCAGCAGGACCGCACAGGGAGGGTGGACAGATACGCAGTATTTT
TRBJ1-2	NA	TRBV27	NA	CASSPTGGGLGGYTF	TGTGCCAGCAGTCCGACAGGCGGTGGTTTGGGTGGCTACACCTTC
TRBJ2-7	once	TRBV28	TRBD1	CASSPYRGGYEQYF	TGTGCCAGCAGTCCATACAGGGGCGGGTACGAGCAGTACTTC
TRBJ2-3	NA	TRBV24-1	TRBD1	CATSDRQGTSTDTQYF	TGTGCCACCAGTGATCGACAGGGTACAAGCACAGATACGCAGTATTTT
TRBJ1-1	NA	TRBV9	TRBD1	CASSPMDRGPAFF	TGTGCCAGCAGCCCCATGGACAGGGGGCCTGCTTTCTTT
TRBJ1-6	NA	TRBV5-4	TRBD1	CASSFGTGGNSPLHF	TGTGCCAGCAGCTTCGGGACAGGGGGCAATTCACCCCTCCACTTT
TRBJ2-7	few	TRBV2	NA	CASSAQGEVGEQYF	TGTGCCAGCAGTGCCCAGGGGGAGGTGGGTGAGCAGTACTTC
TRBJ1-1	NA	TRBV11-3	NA	CASSSGGGLTEAFF	TGTGCCAGCAGCTCAGGCGGGGGACTCACTGAAGCTTTCTTT
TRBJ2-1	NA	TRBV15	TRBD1	CATRRGQPNYNEQFF	TGTGCCACCAGACGGGGACAGCCAAATTACAATGAGCAGTTCTTC
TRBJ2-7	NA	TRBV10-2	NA	CASGRQDLYEQYF	TGCGCCAGCGGCCGACAGGACCTATACGAGCAGTACTTC
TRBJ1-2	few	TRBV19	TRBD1	CASRGTGGKNGYTF	TGTGCCAGTAGGGGGACAGGGGGCAAGAATGGCTACACCTTC
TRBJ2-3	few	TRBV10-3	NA	CAISESEDGTDTQYF	TGTGCCATCAGTGAGTCTGAGGATGGCACAGATACGCAGTATTTT
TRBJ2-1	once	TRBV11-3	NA	CASSLGGLRGNEQFF	TGTGCCAGCAGCTTAGGAGGTCTCAGGGGCAATGAGCAGTTCTTC
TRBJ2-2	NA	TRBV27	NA	CASSLRQGGNTGELFF	TGTGCCAGCAGTTTAAGGCAGGGGGGGAACACCGGGGAGCTGTTTTTT
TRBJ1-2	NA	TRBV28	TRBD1	CASRGQGNYGYTF	TGTGCCAGCCGTGGACAGGGGAACTATGGCTACACCTTC
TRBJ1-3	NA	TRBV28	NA	CASSLGHFSGNTIYF	TGTGCCAGCAGTTTGGGACATTTCTCTGGAAACACCATATATTTT
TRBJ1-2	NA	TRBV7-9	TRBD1	CASSLGTGGIYGYTF	TGTGCCAGCAGCTTAGGGACAGGGGGGATCTATGGCTACACCTTC
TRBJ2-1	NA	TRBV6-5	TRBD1	CASKRGQYNEQFF	TGTGCCAGCAAGAGGGGGCAATACAATGAGCAGTTCTTC
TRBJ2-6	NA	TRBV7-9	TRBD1	CASTFGLGTGFTGANVLTF	TGTGCCAGCACCTTTGGACTCGGGACAGGGTTCACTGGGGCCAACGTCCTGACTTTC
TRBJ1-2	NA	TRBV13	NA	CASSLPTGLPYGYTF	TGTGCCAGCAGCCTCCCGACAGGTCTACCCTATGGCTACACCTTC
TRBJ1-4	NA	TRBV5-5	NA	CASSYQNEKLFF	TGTGCCAGCAGCTATCAAAATGAAAAACTGTTTTTT
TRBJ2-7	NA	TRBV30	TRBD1	CAWKPGQGVVEQYF	TGTGCCTGGAAACCGGGACAGGGGGTAGTCGAGCAGTACTTC
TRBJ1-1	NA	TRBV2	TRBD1	CASIRQGRAEAFF	TGTGCCAGCATCAGACAGGGCCGCGCTGAAGCTTTCTTT
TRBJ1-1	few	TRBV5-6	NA	CASSLYQGRGTEAFF	TGTGCCAGCAGCTTGTATCAGGGAAGAGGCACTGAAGCTTTCTTT
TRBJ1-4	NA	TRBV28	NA	CASSPPRGGNEKLFF	TGTGCCAGCAGTCCCCCCAGAGGGGGAAATGAAAAACTGTTTTTT
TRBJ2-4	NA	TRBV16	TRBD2	CASSHPGGGGKNIQYF	TGTGCCAGCAGCCACCCAGGCGGGGGTGGCAAAAACATTCAGTACTTC